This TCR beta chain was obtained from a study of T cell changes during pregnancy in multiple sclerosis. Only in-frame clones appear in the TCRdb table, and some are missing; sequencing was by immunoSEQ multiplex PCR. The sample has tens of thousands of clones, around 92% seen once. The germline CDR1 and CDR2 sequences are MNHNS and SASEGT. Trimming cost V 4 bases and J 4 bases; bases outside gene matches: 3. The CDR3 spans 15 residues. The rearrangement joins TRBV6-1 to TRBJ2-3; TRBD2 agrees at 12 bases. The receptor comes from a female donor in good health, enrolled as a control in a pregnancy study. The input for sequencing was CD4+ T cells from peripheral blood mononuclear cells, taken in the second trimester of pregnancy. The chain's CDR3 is CASSALAGGPDTQYF. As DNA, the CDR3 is TGTGCCAGCAGTGCCCTAGCGGGAGGGCCAGATACGCAGTATTTT.